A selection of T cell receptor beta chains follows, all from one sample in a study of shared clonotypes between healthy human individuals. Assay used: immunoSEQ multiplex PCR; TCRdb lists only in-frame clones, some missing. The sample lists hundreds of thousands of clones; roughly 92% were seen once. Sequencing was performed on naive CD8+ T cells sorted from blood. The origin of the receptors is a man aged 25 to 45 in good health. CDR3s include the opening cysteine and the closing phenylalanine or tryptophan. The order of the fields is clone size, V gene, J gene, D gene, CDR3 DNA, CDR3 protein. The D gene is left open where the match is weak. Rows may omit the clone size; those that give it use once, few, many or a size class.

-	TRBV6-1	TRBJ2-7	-	TGTGCCAGCAGTGAAGGGCAGGCTTACGAGCAGTACTTC	CASSEGQAYEQYF
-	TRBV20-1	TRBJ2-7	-	TGCAGTGCTAGTGACTACGAGCAGTACTTC	CSASDYEQYF
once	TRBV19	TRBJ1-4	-	TGTGCCAGTACTCTTTACTATAGTGAGGATGAAAAACTGTTTTTT	CASTLYYSEDEKLFF
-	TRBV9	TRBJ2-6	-	TGTGCCAGCAGCGTAGCCGGGAGCGGGGCCAACGTCCTGACTTTC	CASSVAGSGANVLTF
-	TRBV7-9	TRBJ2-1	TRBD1	TGTGCCAGCAGCTTAGAAGGGGGCCCAAGCCTCAATGAGCAGTTCTTC	CASSLEGGPSLNEQFF
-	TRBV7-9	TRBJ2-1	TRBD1	TGTGCCAGCAGCCCCACTAGTGACAGGGGGCGATACAATGAGCAGTTCTTC	CASSPTSDRGRYNEQFF
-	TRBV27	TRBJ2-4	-	TGTGCCAGCAGCGTGGGAAGCAGAAAAAACATTCAGTACTTC	CASSVGSRKNIQYF
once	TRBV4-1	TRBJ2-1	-	TGCGCCAGCAGGGCTTACAATGAGCAGTTCTTC	CASRAYNEQFF
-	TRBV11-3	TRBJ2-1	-	TGTGCCAGCAGCTTAATACAGGGGGGGAATGAGCAGTTCTTC	CASSLIQGGNEQFF
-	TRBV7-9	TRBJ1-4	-	TGTGCCAGCAGCTTAGGAACATACAGGAGAGGAACTAATGAAAAACTGTTTTTT	CASSLGTYRRGTNEKLFF
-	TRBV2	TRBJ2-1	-	TGTGCCAGCAGTCGCACCGAGCCGAACAATGAGCAGTTCTTC	CASSRTEPNNEQFF
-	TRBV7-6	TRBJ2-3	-	TGTGCCAGCAGCTATTTGGGGCCCACAGATACGCAGTATTTT	CASSYLGPTDTQYF
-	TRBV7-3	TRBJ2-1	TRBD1	TGTGCCAGCAGCAATTGGACAGGGGACTCTTACAATGAGCAGTTCTTC	CASSNWTGDSYNEQFF
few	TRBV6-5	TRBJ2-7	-	TGTGCCAGCGGCCTCTTGTACGGGCAGTACTTC	CASGLLYGQYF
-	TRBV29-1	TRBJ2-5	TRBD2	TGCAGCGTTGTTTGGGGACTAGAAAGTTTAGAGACCCAGTACTTC	CSVVWGLESLETQYF
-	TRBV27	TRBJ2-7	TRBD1	TGTGCCAGCAGTTTCGGACAGGGGGCCATTCTTTACGAGCAGTACTTC	CASSFGQGAILYEQYF